Sequencing of this T cell receptor beta chain was carried out in a study of blood T cell repertoires in COVID-19. Study information: The study drew acute and convalescent COVID-19 samples from the United States, Italy and Spain. PBMCs, B-cell-depleted T cells, or T cells were the source of the cDNA or gDNA that made up the material.

CDR3 length: 13 residues. Trimming removed 0 bases at V and 8 bases at J, with 10 bases between. Germline CDR1 and CDR2: SGHAT and FQNNGV. Per the original methods: Reference gene primer amplification yielded estimated nucleated cell counts. Assay: immunoSEQ multiplex PCR; the TCRdb copy retains only in-frame clones and omits some. V, J and clone size were drawn from that table, and D and trimming were deduced from the DNA. The sample holds under 350,000 clones, roughly 80% seen once. This receptor was identified in a woman aged 45-65 years who had recovered from COVID-19. The V gene is TRBV11-2, the J gene TRBJ1-2; maybe TRBD1 (6 bases). Sequences were obtained from peripheral blood. CDR3 sequence reads: CASSLDGGFGYTF. CDR3 in DNA: TGTGCCAGCAGCTTAGATGGGGGCTTCGGCTACACCTTC.